Listed below are T cell receptor beta chains from one sample, sequenced in a study of cytomegalovirus exposure and HLA in healthy donors. Some clones are missing from TCRdb's copy, which holds only in-frame ones; the method was immunoSEQ multiplex PCR. The data show roughly 150,000 clones, with about 95% seen just once and approximately 1.8% held by the top ten. The sequencing sample was made of PBMCs. The receptor source for this set is a young man in good health and CMV-seropositive. The CDR3 runs from the conserved cysteine through the conserved F or W. Fields, in order: D gene, clone size, V gene, J gene, CDR3 DNA, CDR3 protein. The D gene is left open where the match is weak. Size values are once, few and many counts, or a class for expanded clones, and some rows have none.

.	once	TRBV10-3	TRBJ2-5	TGTGCCATCAGTGACCTCTCCGGAGGGGGGGGGAATCAAGAGACCCAGTACTTC	CAISDLSGGGGNQETQYF
.	.	TRBV5-1	TRBJ2-7	TGCGCCAGCAGCCCTAATTCCCCAAGGGACAATCACGAGCAGTACTTC	CASSPNSPRDNHEQYF
TRBD1	.	TRBV5-1	TRBJ1-1	TGCGCCAGCAGCGCCGGGACAGGGTCTATGGAAGCTTTCTTT	CASSAGTGSMEAFF
.	.	TRBV27	TRBJ2-7	TGTGCCAGCAGTTTAAGCCCCTCAAGTGGAGGCGAGCAGTACTTC	CASSLSPSSGGEQYF
.	.	TRBV5-1	TRBJ2-2	TGCGCCAGCAGCTCGATGTCCGGGGCAGGGGTAACCGGGGAGCTGTTTTTT	CASSSMSGAGVTGELFF
.	.	TRBV5-1	TRBJ1-2	TGCGCCAGCAGCTTGGTCTTAGCCTATGGCTACACCTTC	CASSLVLAYGYTF
.	.	TRBV15	TRBJ2-2	TGTGCCACCAGCTCCAGACTAGGGGACGGCGGGGAGCTGTTTTTT	CATSSRLGDGGELFF
.	.	TRBV27	TRBJ2-3	TGTGCCAGCAGTCTCACAGATACGCAGTATTTT	CASSLTDTQYF
TRBD2	.	TRBV6-1	TRBJ2-7	TGTGCCAGCAGTAGGGTGGGCGGGAGCTCCTACGAGCAGTACTTC	CASSRVGGSSYEQYF
TRBD1	.	TRBV6-5	TRBJ2-7	TGTGCCAGTTGGGACAGGGACACCTACGAGCAGTACTTC	CASWDRDTYEQYF
.	.	TRBV9	TRBJ1-3	TGTGCCAGCAGCGTGCAGGTGGGAAACACCATATATTTT	CASSVQVGNTIYF
TRBD2	.	TRBV5-1	TRBJ2-1	TGCGCCAGCAGCTTTGCTCTAGCGGGAATGCCGGCGGATGGTTCCTACAATGAGCAGTTCTTC	CASSFALAGMPADGSYNEQFF
TRBD1	once	TRBV11-3	TRBJ2-3	TGTGCCAGCAGCTTAAGGACAGGGTCGGGAGATACGCAGTATTTT	CASSLRTGSGDTQYF
TRBD1	.	TRBV2	TRBJ1-2	TGTGCCAGCAGGGGAGTTGAGGACAGGCCTAGCTATGGCTACACCTTC	CASRGVEDRPSYGYTF
.	.	TRBV2	TRBJ1-1	TGTGCCAGCAGATGGCAGGCTGAAGCTTTCTTT	CASRWQAEAFF
TRBD1	.	TRBV27	TRBJ2-7	TGTGCCAGCAGTTTTACCTTCCTTGGGGGGCCGGGACAGGGGTTCGTGCGGCAGTACTTC	CASSFTFLGGPGQGFVRQYF
TRBD1	.	TRBV18	TRBJ2-5	TGTGCCAGCTCACCAGGGACAGAAGAGACCCAGTACTTC	CASSPGTEETQYF
TRBD1	.	TRBV6-6	TRBJ1-1	TGTGCCAGCAGTTTCAACAGGGGGAACACTGAAGCTTTCTTT	CASSFNRGNTEAFF
TRBD1	.	TRBV30	TRBJ1-4	TGTGCCTGGAGTAGGCCAGGGGGCAAGACTAATGAAAAACTGTTTTTT	CAWSRPGGKTNEKLFF
.	.	TRBV11-2	TRBJ2-2	TGTGCCAGCAGCTCGAGCGAGATGAACACCGGGGAGCTGTTTTTT	CASSSSEMNTGELFF
.	.	TRBV9	TRBJ2-2	TGTGCCAGCAGCGTAGGGCATGACACCGGGGAGCTGTTTTTT	CASSVGHDTGELFF
.	once	TRBV5-1	TRBJ2-4	TGCGCCAGCAGCGTAGGGGATACCAAAAACATTCAGTACTTC	CASSVGDTKNIQYF
.	.	TRBV6-1	TRBJ1-2	TGTGCCAGCAGTGAGTCCGGACTTGGCTACACCTTC	CASSESGLGYTF
.	.	TRBV7-9	TRBJ1-1	TGTGCCAGCAGCCGAACGAGCGCGATTATAGAAGCTTTCTTT	CASSRTSAIIEAFF
TRBD2	.	TRBV13	TRBJ2-7	TGTGCCAGCAGCTCGACTTTAGCGGGAAAGGAAGGCAACGAGCAGTACTTC	CASSSTLAGKEGNEQYF
TRBD1	.	TRBV5-4	TRBJ2-2	TGTGCCAGCAGCTTGATGTTCAGGGGGCGCAGGAACACCGGGGAGCTGTTTTTT	CASSLMFRGRRNTGELFF
.	.	TRBV5-4	TRBJ2-5	TGTGCCAGCAGCTTGGCCGGCAGGCAGGAGACCCAGTACTTC	CASSLAGRQETQYF
.	.	TRBV7-8	TRBJ2-7	TGTGCCAGCAGCTTAGCGTGGGACTCTAGTCGGGGACCAAGCTCCTACGAGCAGTACTTC	CASSLAWDSSRGPSSYEQYF
.	.	TRBV19	TRBJ1-1	TGTGCCAGTAGTATCGCGGGGATCACTGAAGCTTTCTTT	CASSIAGITEAFF
TRBD1	.	TRBV15	TRBJ1-1	TGTGCCACCAGCAGCCAGGGGGGTACTGAAGCTTTCTTT	CATSSQGGTEAFF
.	.	TRBV11-3	TRBJ2-1	TGTGCCAGCAGGCGGGACCCAGAATCCAATGAGCAGTTCTTC	CASRRDPESNEQFF
.	.	TRBV30	TRBJ2-3	TGTGCCTCGGGACTCGGCACAGATACGCAGTATTTT	CASGLGTDTQYF
TRBD1	.	TRBV27	TRBJ1-2	TGTGCCAGCAGTTTTACCTCGACAGGGGACGCTGGCTACACCTTC	CASSFTSTGDAGYTF
.	.	TRBV29-1	TRBJ1-2	TGCAGCGTTGGCCAGGAATCTACCTATGGCTACACCTTC	CSVGQESTYGYTF
.	.	TRBV9	TRBJ1-5	TGTGCCAGACAGACTACAGCTTACAATCAGCCCCAGCATTTT	CARQTTAYNQPQHF
.	.	TRBV14	TRBJ2-3	TGTGCCAGCAGCCGCCTGAGCCCCCCCACAGATACGCAGTATTTT	CASSRLSPPTDTQYF
.	.	TRBV25-1	TRBJ1-1	TGTGCCAGCAGTGAATGGGGGGAAATGAACACTGAAGCTTTCTTT	CASSEWGEMNTEAFF
.	.	TRBV27	TRBJ2-2	TGTGCCAGCAGCACAGGGAACACCGGGGAGCTGTTTTTT	CASSTGNTGELFF
TRBD1	.	TRBV7-6	TRBJ2-5	TGTGCCAGCAGCTTAGGGACAGGGCGGGAGACCCAGTACTTC	CASSLGTGRETQYF
.	.	TRBV5-4	TRBJ2-3	TGTGCCAGCAGCTCCGAACTTGGGAGCGCGGATACGCAGTATTTT	CASSSELGSADTQYF
.	.	TRBV2	TRBJ1-5	TGTGCCAGCAGTCCAGGGAACAATCAGCCCCAGCATTTT	CASSPGNNQPQHF
.	.	TRBV11-2	TRBJ1-2	TGTGCCAGCAGCTTTCAGGGTATGGAAAACTATGGCTACACCTTC	CASSFQGMENYGYTF
.	.	TRBV6-5	TRBJ2-7	TGTGCCACATCTCGTGGGGCTATGGGCTACGAGCAGTACTTC	CATSRGAMGYEQYF
TRBD1	.	TRBV28	TRBJ1-2	TGTGCCAGCATTCAAAAGGGGACAGGGGGCTATGGCTACACCTTC	CASIQKGTGGYGYTF
.	.	TRBV19	TRBJ1-2	TGTGCCAGTAGTCCACGGGACTATGGCTACACCTTC	CASSPRDYGYTF
TRBD2	.	TRBV5-6	TRBJ2-1	TGTGCCAGCAGCTTGTACGGCCTAGCGGTATACAATGAGCAGTTCTTC	CASSLYGLAVYNEQFF
.	.	TRBV29-1	TRBJ1-2	TGCAGCGTTGAGCGGCTAGATGGCTACACCTTC	CSVERLDGYTF
.	.	TRBV9	TRBJ2-1	TGTGCCAGCAGCGTAGCCCACTACAATGAGCAGTTCTTC	CASSVAHYNEQFF
.	.	TRBV5-5	TRBJ1-2	TGTGCCAGCAGTACCGAAGGAGAGAACTATGGCTACACCTTC	CASSTEGENYGYTF
.	.	TRBV5-1	TRBJ1-1	TGCGCCAGCAGCGAACAGGGGAACACTGAAGCTTTCTTT	CASSEQGNTEAFF
.	.	TRBV2	TRBJ2-3	TGTGCCAGCAAACGGAGGGGGCCTAGCACAGATACGCAGTATTTT	CASKRRGPSTDTQYF
TRBD2	.	TRBV7-9	TRBJ2-7	TGTGCCAGCAGCTTAGCGAGGACTAGCTGGGCCTACGAGCAGTACTTC	CASSLARTSWAYEQYF
.	.	TRBV28	TRBJ1-2	TGTGCCAGCAGTTTTACGAGGCGTGGGGGCTACACCTTC	CASSFTRRGGYTF
.	.	TRBV6-1	TRBJ2-3	TGTGCCAGCAGTGCCTTGGTAGGGGGGGGCACAGATACGCAGTATTTT	CASSALVGGGTDTQYF
TRBD2	.	TRBV6-1	TRBJ2-1	TGTGCCAGCAGTGAGGAACTAGCGGGGGCCTTGGAGCAGTTCTTC	CASSEELAGALEQFF
TRBD1	.	TRBV9	TRBJ2-1	TGTGCCAGCAGCGTTAAACAGGGGGCTGGCTACAATGAGCAGTTCTTC	CASSVKQGAGYNEQFF